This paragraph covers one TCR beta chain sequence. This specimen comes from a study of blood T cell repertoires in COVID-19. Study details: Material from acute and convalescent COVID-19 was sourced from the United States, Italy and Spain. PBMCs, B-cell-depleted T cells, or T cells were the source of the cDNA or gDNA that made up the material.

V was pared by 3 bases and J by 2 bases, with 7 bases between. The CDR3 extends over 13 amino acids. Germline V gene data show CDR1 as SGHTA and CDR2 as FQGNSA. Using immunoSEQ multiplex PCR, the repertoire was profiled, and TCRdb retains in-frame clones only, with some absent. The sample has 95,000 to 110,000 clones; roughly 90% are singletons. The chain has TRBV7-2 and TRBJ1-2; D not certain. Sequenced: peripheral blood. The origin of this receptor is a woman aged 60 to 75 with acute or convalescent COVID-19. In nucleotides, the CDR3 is TGTGCCAGCAGCTTGGCACCGAACTATGGCTACACCTTC. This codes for CASSLAPNYGYTF. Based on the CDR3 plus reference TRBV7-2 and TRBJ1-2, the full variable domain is GAGVSQSPSNKVTEKGKDVELRCDPISGHTALYWYRQSLGQGLEFLIYFQGNSAPDKSGLPSDRFSAERTGGSVSTLTIQRTQQEDSAVYLCASSLAPNYGYTFGSGTRLTVV.